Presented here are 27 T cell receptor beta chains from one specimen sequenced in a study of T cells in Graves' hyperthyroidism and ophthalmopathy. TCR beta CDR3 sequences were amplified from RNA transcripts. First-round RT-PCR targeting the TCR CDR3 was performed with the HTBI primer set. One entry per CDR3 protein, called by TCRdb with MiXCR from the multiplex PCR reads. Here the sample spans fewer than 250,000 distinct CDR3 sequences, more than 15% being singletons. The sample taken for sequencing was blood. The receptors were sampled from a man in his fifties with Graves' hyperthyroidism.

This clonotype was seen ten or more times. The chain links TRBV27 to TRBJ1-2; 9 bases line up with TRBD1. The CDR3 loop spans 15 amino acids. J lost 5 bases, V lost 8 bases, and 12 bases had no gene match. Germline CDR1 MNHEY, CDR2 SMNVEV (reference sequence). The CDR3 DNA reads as TGTGCCAGCCCAAAAGGGGACAGGGTATTGTATGGCTACACCTTC. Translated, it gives CASPKGDRVLYGYTF.

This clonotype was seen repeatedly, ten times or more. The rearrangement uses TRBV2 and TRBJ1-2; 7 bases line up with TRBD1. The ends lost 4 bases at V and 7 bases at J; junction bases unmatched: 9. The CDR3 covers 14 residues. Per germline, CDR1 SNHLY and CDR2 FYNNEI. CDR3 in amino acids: CASSAPGTVVGYTF. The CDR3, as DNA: TGTGCCAGCAGTGCTCCCGGGACAGTTGTTGGCTACACCTTC. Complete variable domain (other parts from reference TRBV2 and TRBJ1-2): EPEVTQTPSHQVTQMGQEVILRCVPISNHLYFYWYRQILGQKVEFLVSFYNNEISEKSEIFDDQFSVERPDGSNFTLKIRSTKLEDSAMYFCASSAPGTVVGYTFGSGTRLTVV.

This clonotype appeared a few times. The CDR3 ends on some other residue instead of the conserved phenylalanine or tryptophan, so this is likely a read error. The CDR3 is CASSYTGTSSYEQYL. The CDR3 region has the DNA TGTGCCAGCAGTTACACGGGAACGTCCTCCTACGAGCAGTACCTC. V usage is TRBV6-6 and J usage is TRBJ2-7; D perhaps matches TRBD2 (5 bases). Trimming took off 2 bases at V and 0 bases at J, with 11 bases between the two ends. This CDR3 region has 15 residues. Looked up from germline, CDR1 is MNHNY and CDR2 is SVGAGI (reference sequence).

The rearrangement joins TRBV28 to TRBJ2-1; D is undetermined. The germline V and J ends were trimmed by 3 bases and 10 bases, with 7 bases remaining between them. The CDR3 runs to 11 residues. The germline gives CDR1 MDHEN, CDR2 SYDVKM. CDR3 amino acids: CASSLRREQFF. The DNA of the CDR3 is TGTGCCAGCAGTTTGCGGCGAGAGCAGTTCTTC. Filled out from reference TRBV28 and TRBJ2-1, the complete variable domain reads DVKVTQSSRYLVKRTGEKVFLECVQDMDHENMFWYRQDPGLGLRLIYFSYDVKMKEKGDIPEGYSVSREKKERFSLILESASTNQTSMYLCASSLRREQFFGPGTRLTVL.

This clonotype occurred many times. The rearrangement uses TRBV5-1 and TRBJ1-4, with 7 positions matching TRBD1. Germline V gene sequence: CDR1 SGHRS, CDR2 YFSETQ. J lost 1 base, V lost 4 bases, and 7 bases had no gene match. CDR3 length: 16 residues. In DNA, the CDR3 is TGCGCCAGCAGCCGGGACAGCGGGGGAACTAATGAAAAACTGTTTTTT. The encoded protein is CASSRDSGGTNEKLFF.

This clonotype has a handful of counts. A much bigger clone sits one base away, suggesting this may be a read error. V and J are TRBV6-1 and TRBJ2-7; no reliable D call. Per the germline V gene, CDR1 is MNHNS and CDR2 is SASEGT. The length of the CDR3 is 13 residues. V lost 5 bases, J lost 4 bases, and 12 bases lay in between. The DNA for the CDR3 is TGTGCCAGCAGTAGAGCCGCCGAGTACGAGCAGTACTTC. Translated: CASSRAAEYEQYF.

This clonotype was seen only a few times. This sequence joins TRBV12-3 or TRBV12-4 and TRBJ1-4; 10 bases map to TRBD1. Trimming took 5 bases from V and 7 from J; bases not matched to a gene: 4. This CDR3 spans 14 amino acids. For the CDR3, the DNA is TGTGCCAGCAGTCCCGGGACAGGGGCTGAAAAACTGTTTTTT. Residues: CASSPGTGAEKLFF.

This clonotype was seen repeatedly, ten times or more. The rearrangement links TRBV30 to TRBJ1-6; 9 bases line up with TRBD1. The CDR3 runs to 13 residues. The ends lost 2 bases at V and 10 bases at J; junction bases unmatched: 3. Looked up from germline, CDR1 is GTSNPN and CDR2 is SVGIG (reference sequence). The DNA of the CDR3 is TGTGCCTGGAGTAGGACAGGGGAATCACCCCTCCACTTT. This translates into CAWSRTGESPLHF.

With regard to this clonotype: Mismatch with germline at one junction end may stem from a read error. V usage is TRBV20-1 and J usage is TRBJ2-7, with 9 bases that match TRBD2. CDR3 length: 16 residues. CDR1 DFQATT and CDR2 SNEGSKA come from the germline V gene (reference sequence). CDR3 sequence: CSARDRVAGVSSEQDF. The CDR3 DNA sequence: TGCAGTGCTAGAGATCGGGTAGCGGGAGTCTCCAGCGAGCAGGACTTC.

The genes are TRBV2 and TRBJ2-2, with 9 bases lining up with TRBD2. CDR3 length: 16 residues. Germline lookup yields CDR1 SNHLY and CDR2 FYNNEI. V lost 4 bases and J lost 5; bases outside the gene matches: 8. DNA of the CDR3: TGTGCCAGCAGTGGGATTAGCGGGAGTATAACCGGGGAGCTGTTTTTT. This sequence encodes CASSGISGSITGELFF. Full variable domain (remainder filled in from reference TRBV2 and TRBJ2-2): EPEVTQTPSHQVTQMGQEVILRCVPISNHLYFYWYRQILGQKVEFLVSFYNNEISEKSEIFDDQFSVERPDGSNFTLKIRSTKLEDSAMYFCASSGISGSITGELFFGEGSRLTVL.

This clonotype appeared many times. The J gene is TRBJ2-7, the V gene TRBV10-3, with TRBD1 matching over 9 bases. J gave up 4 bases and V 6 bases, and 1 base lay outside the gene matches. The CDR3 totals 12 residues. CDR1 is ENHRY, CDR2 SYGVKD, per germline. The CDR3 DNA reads TGTGCCATCAGGGGGACAGGGTACGAGCAGTACTTC. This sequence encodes CAIRGTGYEQYF.

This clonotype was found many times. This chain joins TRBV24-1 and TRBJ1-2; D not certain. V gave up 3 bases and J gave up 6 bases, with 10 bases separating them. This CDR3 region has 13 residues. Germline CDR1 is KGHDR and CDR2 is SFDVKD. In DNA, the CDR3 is TGTGCCACCAGTGATCCCCGAGGGCATGGCTACACCTTC. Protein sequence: CATSDPRGHGYTF.

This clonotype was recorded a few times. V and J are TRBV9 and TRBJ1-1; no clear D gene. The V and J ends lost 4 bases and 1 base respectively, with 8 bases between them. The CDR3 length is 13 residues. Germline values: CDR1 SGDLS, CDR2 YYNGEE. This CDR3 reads CASSPHANTEAFF. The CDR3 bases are TGTGCCAGCAGCCCTCACGCGAACACTGAAGCTTTCTTT.

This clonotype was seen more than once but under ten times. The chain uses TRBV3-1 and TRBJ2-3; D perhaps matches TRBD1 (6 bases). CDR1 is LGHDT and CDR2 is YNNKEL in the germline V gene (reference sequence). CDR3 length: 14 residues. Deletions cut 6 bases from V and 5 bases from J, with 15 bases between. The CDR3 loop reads CASRSDSNKDTQYF. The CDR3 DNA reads TGTGCCAGCAGGTCGGACAGTAATAAAGATACGCAGTATTTT.

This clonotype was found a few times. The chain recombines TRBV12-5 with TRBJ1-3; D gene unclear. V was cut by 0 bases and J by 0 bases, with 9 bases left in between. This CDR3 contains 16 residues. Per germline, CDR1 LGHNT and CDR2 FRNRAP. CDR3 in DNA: TGTGCTAGTGGTTTGGTTTTGCAGAACTCTGGAAACACCATATATTTT. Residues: CASGLVLQNSGNTIYF.

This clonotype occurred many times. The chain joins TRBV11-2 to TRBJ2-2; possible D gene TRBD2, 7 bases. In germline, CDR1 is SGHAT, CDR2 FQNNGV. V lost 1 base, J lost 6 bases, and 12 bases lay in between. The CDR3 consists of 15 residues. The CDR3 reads CASSLVKGGAGELFF. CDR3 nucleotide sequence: TGTGCCAGCAGCTTAGTAAAGGGGGGGGCCGGGGAGCTGTTTTTT.

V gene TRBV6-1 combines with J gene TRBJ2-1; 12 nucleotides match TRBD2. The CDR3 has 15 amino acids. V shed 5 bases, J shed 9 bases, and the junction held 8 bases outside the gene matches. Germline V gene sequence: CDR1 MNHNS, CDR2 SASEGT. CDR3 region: CASSPGLAGVGEQFF. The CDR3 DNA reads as TGTGCCAGCAGTCCGGGACTAGCGGGTGTTGGTGAGCAGTTCTTC.

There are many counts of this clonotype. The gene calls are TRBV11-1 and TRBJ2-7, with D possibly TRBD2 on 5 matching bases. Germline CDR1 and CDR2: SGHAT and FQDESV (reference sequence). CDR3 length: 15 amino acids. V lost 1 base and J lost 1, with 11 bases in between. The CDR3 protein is CASSLGRGGSYEQYF. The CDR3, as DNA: TGTGCCAGCAGCTTAGGACGCGGCGGGTCCTACGAGCAGTACTTC.

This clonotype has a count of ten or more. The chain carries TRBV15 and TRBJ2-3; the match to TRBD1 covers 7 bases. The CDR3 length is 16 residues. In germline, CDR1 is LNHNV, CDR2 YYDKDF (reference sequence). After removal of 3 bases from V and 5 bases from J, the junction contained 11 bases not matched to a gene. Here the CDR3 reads CATSRHTGAQGDTQYF. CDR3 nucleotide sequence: TGTGCCACCAGCAGGCATACAGGGGCGCAGGGAGATACGCAGTATTTT.

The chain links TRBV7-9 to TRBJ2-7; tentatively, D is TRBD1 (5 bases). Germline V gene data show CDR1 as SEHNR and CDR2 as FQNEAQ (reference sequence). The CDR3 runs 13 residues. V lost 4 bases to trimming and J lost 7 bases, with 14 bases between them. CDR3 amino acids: CASSSLTGWEQYF. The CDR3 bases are TGTGCCAGCAGCTCTTTAACAGGTTGGGAGCAGTACTTC.

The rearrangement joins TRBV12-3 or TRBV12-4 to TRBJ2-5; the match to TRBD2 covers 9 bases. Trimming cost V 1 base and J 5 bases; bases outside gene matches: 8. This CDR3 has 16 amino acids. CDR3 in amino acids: CASSLEGGRARETQYF. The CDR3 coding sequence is TGTGCCAGCAGTTTAGAGGGCGGGAGGGCCAGGGAGACCCAGTACTTC.

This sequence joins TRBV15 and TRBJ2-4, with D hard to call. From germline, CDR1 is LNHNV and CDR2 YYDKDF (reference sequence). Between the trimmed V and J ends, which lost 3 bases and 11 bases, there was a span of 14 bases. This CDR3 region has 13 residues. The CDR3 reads CATSSPGPLLQYF. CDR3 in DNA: TGTGCCACCAGCAGTCCTGGACCGCTCCTTCAGTACTTC.

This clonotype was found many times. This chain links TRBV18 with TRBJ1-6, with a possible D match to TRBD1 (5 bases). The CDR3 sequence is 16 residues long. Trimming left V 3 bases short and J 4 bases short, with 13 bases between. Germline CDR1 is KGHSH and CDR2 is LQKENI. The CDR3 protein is CASSPSGITYNSPLHF. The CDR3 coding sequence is TGTGCCAGCTCACCTTCAGGGATTACATATAATTCACCCCTCCACTTT.

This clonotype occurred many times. CDR3 residues: CASSAVRLREQFF. Written as DNA, the CDR3 is TGTGCCAGCAGCGCCGTCAGGTTGCGCGAGCAGTTCTTC. V is TRBV11-2 and J is TRBJ2-1; D is undetermined. The CDR3 sequence is 13 residues long. V was trimmed by 5 bases and J by 10 bases, leaving 15 bases between them. The V gene's germline CDR1 is SGHAT and CDR2 FQNNGV.

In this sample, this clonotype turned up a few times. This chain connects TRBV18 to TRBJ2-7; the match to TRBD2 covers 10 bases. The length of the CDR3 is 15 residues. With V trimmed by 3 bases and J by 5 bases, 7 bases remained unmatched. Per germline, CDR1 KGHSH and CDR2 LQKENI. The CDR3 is CASSPSSGSQNEQYF. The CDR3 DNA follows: TGTGCCAGCTCACCTTCTAGCGGGAGCCAAAACGAGCAGTACTTC.

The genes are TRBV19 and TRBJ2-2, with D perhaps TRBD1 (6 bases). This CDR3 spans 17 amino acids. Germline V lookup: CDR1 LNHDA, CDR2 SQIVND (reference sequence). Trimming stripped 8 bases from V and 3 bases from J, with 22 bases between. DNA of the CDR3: TGTGCCAGTCACGACAGTTTAAGTAGGGGGTACACCGGGGAGCTGTTTTTT. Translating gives CASHDSLSRGYTGELFF.

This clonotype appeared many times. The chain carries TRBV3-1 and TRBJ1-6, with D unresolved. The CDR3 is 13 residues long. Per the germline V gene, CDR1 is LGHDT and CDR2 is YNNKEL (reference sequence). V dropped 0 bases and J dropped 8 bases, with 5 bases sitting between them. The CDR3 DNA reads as TGTGCCAGCAGCCAAGATAGGGATTCACCCCTCCACTTT. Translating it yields CASSQDRDSPLHF.